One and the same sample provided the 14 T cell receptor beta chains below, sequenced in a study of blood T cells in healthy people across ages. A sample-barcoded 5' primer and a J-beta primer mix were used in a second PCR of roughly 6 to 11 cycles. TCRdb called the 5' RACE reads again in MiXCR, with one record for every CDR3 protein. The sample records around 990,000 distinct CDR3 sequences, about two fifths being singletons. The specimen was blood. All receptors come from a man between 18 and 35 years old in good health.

The CDR3 nucleotides read TGCGCCAGCAGCCAAGTAAAGGGGTTTAGTGATGGCTACACCTTC. Its protein is CASSQVKGFSDGYTF. The V and J genes are TRBV4-1 and TRBJ1-2; a weak D match, TRBD1 (5 bases). This CDR3 is built from 15 residues. CDR1 is MGHRA, CDR2 YSYEKL, per germline. V was pared by 1 base and J by 6 bases, with 15 bases between.

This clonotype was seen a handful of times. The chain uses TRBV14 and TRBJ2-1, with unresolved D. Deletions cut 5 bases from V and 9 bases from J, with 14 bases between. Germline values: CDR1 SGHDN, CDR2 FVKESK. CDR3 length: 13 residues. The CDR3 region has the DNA TGTGCCAGCAGCGCGTTCGAGCGAGCTGAGCAGTTCTTC. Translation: CASSAFERAEQFF.

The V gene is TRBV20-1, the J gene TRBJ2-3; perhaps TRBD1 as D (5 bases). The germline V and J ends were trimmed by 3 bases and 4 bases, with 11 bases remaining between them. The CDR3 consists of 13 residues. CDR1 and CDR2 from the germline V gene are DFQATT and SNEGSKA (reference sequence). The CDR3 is CSASLQGSDTQYF. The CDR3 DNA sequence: TGCAGTGCTAGCCTCCAGGGTTCAGATACGCAGTATTTT.

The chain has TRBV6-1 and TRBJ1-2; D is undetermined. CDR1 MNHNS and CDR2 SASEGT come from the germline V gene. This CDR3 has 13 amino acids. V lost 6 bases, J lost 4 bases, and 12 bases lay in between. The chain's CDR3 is CASSKGWVYGYTF. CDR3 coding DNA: TGTGCCAGCAGCAAAGGTTGGGTCTATGGCTACACCTTC.

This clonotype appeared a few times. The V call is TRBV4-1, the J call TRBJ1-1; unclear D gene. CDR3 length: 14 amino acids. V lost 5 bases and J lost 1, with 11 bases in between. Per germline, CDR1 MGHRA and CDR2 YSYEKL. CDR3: CASSKSTENTEAFF. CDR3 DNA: TGCGCCAGCAGCAAGAGCACAGAGAACACTGAAGCTTTCTTT.

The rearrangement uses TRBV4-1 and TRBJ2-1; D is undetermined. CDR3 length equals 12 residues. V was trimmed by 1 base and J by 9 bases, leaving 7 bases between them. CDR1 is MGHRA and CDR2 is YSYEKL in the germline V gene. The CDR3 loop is CASSQVGIEQFF. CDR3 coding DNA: TGCGCCAGCAGCCAAGTGGGGATTGAGCAGTTCTTC.

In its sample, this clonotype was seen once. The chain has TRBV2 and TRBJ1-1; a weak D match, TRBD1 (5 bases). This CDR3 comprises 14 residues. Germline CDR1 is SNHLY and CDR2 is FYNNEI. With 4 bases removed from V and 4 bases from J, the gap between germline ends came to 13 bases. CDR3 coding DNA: TGTGCCAGCAGTGGAGGGGCAGGACCCACTGAAGCTTTCTTT. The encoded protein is CASSGGAGPTEAFF.

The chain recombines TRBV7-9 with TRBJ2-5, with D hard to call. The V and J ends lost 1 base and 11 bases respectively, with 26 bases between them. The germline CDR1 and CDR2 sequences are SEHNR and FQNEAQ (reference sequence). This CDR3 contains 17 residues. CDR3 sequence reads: CASSLGNLVLVYNEQYF. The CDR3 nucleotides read TGTGCCAGCAGCTTAGGGAACCTAGTCCTGGTCTACAATGAGCAGTACTTC.

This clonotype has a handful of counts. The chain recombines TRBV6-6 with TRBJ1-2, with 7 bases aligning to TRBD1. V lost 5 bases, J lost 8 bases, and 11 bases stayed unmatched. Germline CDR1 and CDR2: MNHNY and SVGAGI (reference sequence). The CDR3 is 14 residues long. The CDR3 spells CASSLGQASLGYTF. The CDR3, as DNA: TGTGCCAGCAGTCTTGGACAGGCCTCTTTGGGCTACACCTTC.

The CDR3 protein is CASGIGRAKEGQPQHF. The CDR3, as DNA: TGTGCCAGCGGGATCGGAAGGGCCAAGGAGGGTCAGCCCCAGCATTTT. The chain is built from TRBV6-6 and TRBJ1-5; no clear D. Germline-derived CDR1 and CDR2 are MNHNY and SVGAGI (reference sequence). Between the trimmed V and J ends, which lost 8 bases and 6 bases, there was a span of 23 bases. The CDR3 sequence is 16 residues long.

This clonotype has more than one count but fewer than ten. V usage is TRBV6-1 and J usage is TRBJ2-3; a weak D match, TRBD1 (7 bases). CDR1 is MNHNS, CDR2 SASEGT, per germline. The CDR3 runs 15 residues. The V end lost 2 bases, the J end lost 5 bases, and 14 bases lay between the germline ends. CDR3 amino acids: CASSEWTGGGDTQYF. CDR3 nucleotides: TGTGCCAGCAGTGAATGGACAGGAGGGGGAGATACGCAGTATTTT.

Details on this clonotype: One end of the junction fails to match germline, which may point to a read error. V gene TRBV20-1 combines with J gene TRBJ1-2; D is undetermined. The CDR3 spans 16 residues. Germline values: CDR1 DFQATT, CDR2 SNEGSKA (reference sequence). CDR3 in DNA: TGCCGTGCCCCACCGGCAGGAAAATATCATCAGGATGGCTACACCTTC. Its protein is CRAPPAGKYHQDGYTF.

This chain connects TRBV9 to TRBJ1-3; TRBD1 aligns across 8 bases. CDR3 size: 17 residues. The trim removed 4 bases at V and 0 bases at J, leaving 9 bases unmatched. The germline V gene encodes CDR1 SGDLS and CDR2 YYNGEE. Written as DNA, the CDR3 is TGTGCCAGCAGCACACGGACAGGGCGCTACTCTGGAAACACCATATATTTT. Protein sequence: CASSTRTGRYSGNTIYF.

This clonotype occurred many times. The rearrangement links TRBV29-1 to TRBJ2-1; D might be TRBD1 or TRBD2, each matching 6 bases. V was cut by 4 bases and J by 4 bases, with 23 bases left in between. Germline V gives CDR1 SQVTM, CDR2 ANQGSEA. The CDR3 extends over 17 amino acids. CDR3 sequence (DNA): TGCAGCGTTGGAAAATACCGGGCAGGGGACTTTTACAATGAGCAGTTCTTC. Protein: CSVGKYRAGDFYNEQFF.